This T cell receptor beta chain was recovered during a study of blood T cell repertoires in COVID-19. Only in-frame clones appear in the TCRdb table, and some are missing; sequencing was by immunoSEQ multiplex PCR. The data contain about 260,000 clones, around four fifths of them seen just once; the ten biggest clones take up around 4.5%. The germline CDR1 and CDR2 sequences are MNHNY and SVGAGI (reference sequence). There are 15 residues in the CDR3. V lost 6 bases and J lost 0, with 12 bases in between. The clonotype was recovered from a man aged 55 to 70 who had recovered from COVID-19. The chain links TRBV6-6 to TRBJ1-5; maybe TRBD1 (6 bases). Input material: peripheral blood. In DNA form, the CDR3 reads TGTGCCAGCAGGAGGACAGTAAATAGCAATCAGCCCCAGCATTTT. It translates to CASRRTVNSNQPQHF.